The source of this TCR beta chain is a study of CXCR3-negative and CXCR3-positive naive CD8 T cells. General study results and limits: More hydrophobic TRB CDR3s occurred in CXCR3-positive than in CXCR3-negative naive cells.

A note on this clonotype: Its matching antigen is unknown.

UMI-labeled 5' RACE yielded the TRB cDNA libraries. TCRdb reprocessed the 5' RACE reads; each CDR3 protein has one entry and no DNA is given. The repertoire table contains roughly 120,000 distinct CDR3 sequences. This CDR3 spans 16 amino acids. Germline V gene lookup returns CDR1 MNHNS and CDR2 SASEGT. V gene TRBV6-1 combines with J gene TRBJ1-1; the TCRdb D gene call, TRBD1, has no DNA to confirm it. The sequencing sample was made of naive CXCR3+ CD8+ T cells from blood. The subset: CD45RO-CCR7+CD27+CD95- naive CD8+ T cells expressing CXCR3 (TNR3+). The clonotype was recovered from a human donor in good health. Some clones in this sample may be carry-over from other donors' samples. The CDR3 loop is CASSPILDRGPTEAFF.